One sample yielded the 28 T cell receptor beta chains listed below, sequenced in a study of T cell repertoires in cytomegalovirus infection. Their recognized antigens are unknown. One entry per CDR3 protein results from TCRdb running MiXCR on the reads. Altogether some 940,000 distinct CDR3 sequences are present, approximately 30% being singletons, with the ten largest covering roughly an eighth. The sequences come from cultured CD8+ T cells from PBMCs, collected from culture after CMV antigen stimulation. Source of these receptors: a human donor in good health (CMV status not recorded). Some clones in this sample may be carry-over from other donors' samples.

This clonotype was detected once. The CDR3 spells CASSKRTGGTDTQYF. CDR3 DNA: TGTGCCAGCAGTAAACGGACAGGGGGCACAGATACGCAGTATTTT. The chain recombines TRBV6-4 with TRBJ2-3; TRBD1 matches at 9 bases. Per the germline V gene, CDR1 is MRHNA and CDR2 is SNTAGT. CDR3 length equals 15 residues. V shed 5 bases, J shed 1 base, and the junction held 4 bases outside the gene matches.

V usage is TRBV5-6 and J usage is TRBJ2-1; TRBD2 is a possible D gene (6 bases). CDR1 is SGHDT, CDR2 YYEEEE, per germline. Trimming removed 5 bases from V and 15 bases from J, with 18 bases in between. The CDR3 spans 12 residues. CDR3 in DNA: TGTGCCAGCAGTCTCGGGACTTCCCAGGGGTTCTTC. Protein sequence: CASSLGTSQGFF.

There are many counts of this clonotype. The V call is TRBV6-5, the J call TRBJ2-1; tentative D call: TRBD2 (5 bases). Germline CDR1 is MNHEY and CDR2 is SVGAGI. The CDR3 runs to 13 residues. V gave up 0 bases and J gave up 7 bases, with 7 bases separating them. The CDR3 region is CASSYSEGNEQFF. CDR3 bases: TGTGCCAGCAGTTACTCTGAGGGAAATGAGCAGTTCTTC.

This clonotype was seen more than once but under ten times. This chain uses TRBV6-1 with TRBJ2-1, with 11 nucleotides matching TRBD2. V shed 10 bases and J 0 bases; nucleotides not matched to a gene: 2. CDR3 length equals 14 residues. CDR1 and CDR2 (germline): MNHNS, SASEGT. This CDR3 is CATGLAASYNEQFF. The CDR3 DNA reads TGTGCCACGGGACTAGCGGCCTCCTACAATGAGCAGTTCTTC.

This clonotype was seen more than once but under ten times. The rearrangement links TRBV4-1 to TRBJ1-2, with D unresolved. The V and J ends lost 6 bases and 4 bases respectively, with 15 bases between them. The CDR3 runs to 14 residues. Germline V lookup: CDR1 MGHRA, CDR2 YSYEKL. CDR3 nucleotide sequence: TGCGCCAGCAGTCATAATCCTATTGTCTATGGCTACACCTTC. Translation: CASSHNPIVYGYTF.

In this sample, this clonotype turned up a few times. V and J are TRBV5-5 and TRBJ2-4; the D gene is possibly TRBD1 (6 bases). Between the trimmed V and J ends, which lost 2 bases and 0 bases, there was a span of 9 bases. CDR1 and CDR2 from the germline V gene are SGHKS and YYEKEE (reference sequence). The CDR3 totals 15 residues. The CDR3 region is CASSLQGEAKNIQYF. The CDR3 coding sequence is TGTGCCAGCAGCTTACAGGGTGAAGCCAAAAACATTCAGTACTTC.

This clonotype has just a few counts. The rearrangement joins TRBV12-3 or TRBV12-4 to TRBJ2-5; 7 bases fit TRBD1. The CDR3 is 14 amino acids. With V trimmed by 4 bases and J by 4 bases, 6 bases remained unmatched. The CDR3 DNA follows: TGTGCCAGCAGTTCGACAGGGACGGCAGAGACCCAGTACTTC. Protein product: CASSSTGTAETQYF.

This clonotype occurred many times. The chain couples TRBV12-3 or TRBV12-4 to TRBJ2-5; D unclear. Trimming stripped 3 bases from V and 2 bases from J, with 7 bases between. There are 13 residues in the CDR3. Here the CDR3 reads CASSLVQQETQYF. In nucleotides, the CDR3 is TGTGCCAGCAGTTTGGTCCAGCAAGAGACCCAGTACTTC.

This clonotype was recorded a few times. The V gene is TRBV7-2, the J gene TRBJ1-5, with TRBD1 matching over 9 bases. V was pared by 1 base and J by 5 bases, with 3 bases of the junction left unmatched. The CDR3 sequence is 15 residues long. Germline assignment: CDR1 SGHTA and CDR2 FQGNSA. CDR3 sequence: CASSLEQGADQPQHF. Here the CDR3 DNA reads TGTGCCAGCAGCTTAGAACAGGGGGCCGATCAGCCCCAGCATTTT.

The chain has TRBV23-1 and TRBJ2-2, with a tentative D call TRBD1 (5 bases). TRBV23-1 is flagged as an ORF with uncertain function. The CDR3 consists of 15 residues. V was cut by 2 bases and J by 3 bases, with 10 bases left in between. Here the CDR3 DNA reads TGCGCCAGCAGTCAAGAAGGACATCACACCGGGGAGCTGTTTTTT. This encodes CASSQEGHHTGELFF.

This sequence joins TRBV9 and TRBJ2-5; possibly TRBD2 for D (6 bases). Trimming removed 4 bases from V and 4 bases from J, with 20 bases in between. Germline V gives CDR1 SGDLS, CDR2 YYNGEE. This CDR3 comprises 16 residues. This CDR3 reads CASSPGKWGRLETQYF. The DNA for the CDR3 is TGTGCCAGCAGCCCCGGTAAATGGGGGAGGCTAGAGACCCAGTACTTC.

This clonotype has only a few counts. The chain combines TRBV2 with TRBJ2-6; unclear D gene. Trimming took off 8 bases at V and 0 bases at J, with 14 bases between the two ends. Germline CDR1 reads SNHLY; CDR2 reads FYNNEI. CDR3 length: 16 residues. CDR3 loop: CASLRGRSSGANVLTF. In DNA, the CDR3 is TGTGCCAGCCTTCGCGGCAGGTCCTCTGGGGCCAACGTCCTGACTTTC.

This clonotype was counted only a few times. The chain joins TRBV12-3 or TRBV12-4 to TRBJ2-3, with TRBD2 identical over 9 bases. The trim removed 5 bases at V and 3 bases at J, leaving 3 bases unmatched. This CDR3 spans 14 amino acids. Here the CDR3 DNA reads TGTGCCAGCAGTGCTAGCGGGGTTACAGATACGCAGTATTTT. It is translated as CASSASGVTDTQYF.

The chain has TRBV6-5 and TRBJ2-2; perhaps TRBD1 as D (5 bases). This CDR3 is built from 15 residues. V dropped 6 bases and J dropped 3 bases, with 14 bases sitting between them. Germline V gives CDR1 MNHEY, CDR2 SVGAGI. The CDR3 protein is CASSWWEGDTGELFF. Written as DNA, the CDR3 is TGTGCCAGCAGCTGGTGGGAAGGGGACACCGGGGAGCTGTTTTTT.

This clonotype turned up a few times. V and J are TRBV12-3 or TRBV12-4 and TRBJ1-2; tentative D call: TRBD1 (5 bases). CDR3 length: 15 amino acids. The ends were cut back, 5 bases at V and 0 bases at J, with 13 bases in the middle. DNA for the CDR3: TGTGCCAGCAGTGGGGTGTGGGACGCTAACTATGGCTACACCTTC. Translation: CASSGVWDANYGYTF.

The table lists this clonotype with a few counts. The J gene is TRBJ2-3, the V gene TRBV9; 12 nucleotides match TRBD1. Germline values: CDR1 SGDLS, CDR2 YYNGEE. With V trimmed by 4 bases and J by 4 bases, 16 bases remained unmatched. This CDR3 comprises 19 residues. CDR3 loop: CASSRHFRDRGRRADTQYF. The CDR3 nucleotides read TGTGCCAGCAGCCGACACTTCCGGGACAGGGGGCGCAGGGCAGATACGCAGTATTTT.

Ten or more counts support this clonotype. The J gene is TRBJ2-6, the V gene TRBV7-9; D gene ambiguous. Germline assignment: CDR1 SEHNR and CDR2 FQNEAQ (reference sequence). V dropped 2 bases and J dropped 1 base, with 6 bases sitting between them. The CDR3 length is 15 residues. The CDR3, as DNA: TGTGCCAGCAGCTTACGGGCGTCTGGGGCCAACGTCCTGACTTTC. This sequence encodes CASSLRASGANVLTF.

In its sample, this clonotype was seen a few times. The gene calls are TRBV25-1 and TRBJ1-5, with D possibly TRBD1 on 5 matching bases. Trimming left V 7 bases short and J 1 base short, with 8 bases between. The length of the CDR3 is 13 residues. Germline CDR1 and CDR2: MGHDK and SYGVNS. The CDR3 sequence is CASKGASNQPQHF. The CDR3 nucleotides read TGTGCCAGCAAAGGGGCCAGCAATCAGCCCCAGCATTTT.

CDR3 residues: CASSLTGDPRDYGYTF. The CDR3 nucleotides read TGTGCCAGCAGTTTAACGGGAGACCCCAGGGACTATGGCTACACCTTC. The V gene is TRBV13, the J gene TRBJ1-2; the D gene is possibly TRBD1 (5 bases). The CDR3 contains 16 residues. Between the trimmed V and J ends, which lost 6 bases and 3 bases, there was a span of 20 bases. The germline CDR1 and CDR2 sequences are PRHDT and FYEKMQ (reference sequence).

As to this clonotype: Just one base apart from a much larger clone, this may be a read error. CDR3 sequence reads: CASSSEDGWAYYGYTF. CDR3 nucleotides: TGTGCCAGCAGCTCGGAGGACGGCTGGGCTTACTATGGCTACACCTTC. This chain connects TRBV7-2 to TRBJ1-2, with D unresolved. Germline CDR1 SGHTA, CDR2 FQGNSA. Trimming left V 4 bases short and J 3 bases short, with 18 bases between. The CDR3 length is 16 residues.

The chain has TRBV19 and TRBJ2-1; D uncertain. The CDR3 consists of 14 residues. The germline V and J ends were trimmed by 3 bases and 6 bases, with 12 bases remaining between them. The V gene's germline CDR1 is LNHDA and CDR2 SQIVND (reference sequence). CDR3: CASSILDGFNEQFF. CDR3 DNA: TGTGCCAGTAGTATCTTAGACGGCTTCAATGAGCAGTTCTTC.

V is TRBV2 and J is TRBJ2-4, with D unclear. Trimming pared 2 bases from V and 1 base from J, leaving 12 bases between. CDR1 is SNHLY, CDR2 FYNNEI, per germline. This CDR3 spans 16 amino acids. The CDR3 here is CASSEPVTRAKNIQYF. CDR3 bases: TGTGCCAGCAGTGAACCGGTAACCAGGGCCAAAAACATTCAGTACTTC.

The chain is built from TRBV2 and TRBJ1-6, with D uncertain. Trimming pared 5 bases from V and 2 bases from J, leaving 10 bases between. The CDR3 sequence is 15 residues long. Per germline, CDR1 SNHLY and CDR2 FYNNEI. CDR3 nucleotide sequence: TGTGCCAGCAGTCGGTCCGGCCCCTATAATTCACCCCTCCACTTT. Translation: CASSRSGPYNSPLHF. Full variable domain (remainder filled in from reference TRBV2 and TRBJ1-6): EPEVTQTPSHQVTQMGQEVILRCVPISNHLYFYWYRQILGQKVEFLVSFYNNEISEKSEIFDDQFSVERPDGSNFTLKIRSTKLEDSAMYFCASSRSGPYNSPLHFGNGTRLTVT.

The chain has TRBV12-3 or TRBV12-4 and TRBJ1-5, with a weak D call TRBD1 (5 bases). Trimming removed 2 bases from V and 0 bases from J, with 14 bases in between. The CDR3 extends over 17 amino acids. The CDR3 bases are TGTGCCAGCAGTTTATCCAGGGTGGATTATAGCAATCAGCCCCAGCATTTT. Amino acids: CASSLSRVDYSNQPQHF.

V and J are TRBV7-3 and TRBJ1-2, with 8 nucleotides matching TRBD1. CDR1 and CDR2 (germline): SGHTA, FQGTGA. The V gene end was trimmed by 4 bases and the J gene end by 2 bases; junction bases not matched to a gene: 6. The CDR3 runs to 15 residues. For the CDR3, the DNA is TGTGCCAGCAGCTCTCACGGGACAGGAAACTATGGCTACACCTTC. It encodes CASSSHGTGNYGYTF. Looking up the rest from reference TRBV7-3 and TRBJ1-2 gives the full variable domain: GAGVSQTPSNKVTEKGKYVELRCDPISGHTALYWYRQSLGQGPEFLIYFQGTGAADDSGLPNDRFFAVRPEGSVSTLKIQRTERGDSAVYLCASSSHGTGNYGYTFGSGTRLTVV.

This clonotype was recorded a few times. The chain is built from TRBV4-2 and TRBJ1-6; 10 bases are a match to TRBD1. J lost 0 bases, V lost 4 bases, and 6 bases had no gene match. In germline, CDR1 is LGHNA, CDR2 YNFKEQ. This CDR3 is built from 18 residues. The CDR3 loop reads CASSLGTGAGSYNSPLHF. The CDR3 coding sequence is TGTGCCAGCAGCCTAGGGACAGGGGCAGGCTCCTATAATTCACCCCTCCACTTT.

The chain uses TRBV14 and TRBJ2-3; D gene unclear. Germline V gene data show CDR1 as SGHDN and CDR2 as FVKESK. This CDR3 region has 12 residues. The V end was cut by 4 bases, the J end by 2 bases, with 4 bases between. The CDR3 DNA reads as TGTGCCAGCAGCCGAATCACAGATACGCAGTATTTT. This codes for CASSRITDTQYF.

This clonotype appeared a few times. The chain employs TRBV7-8 and TRBJ1-3; 7 nucleotides match TRBD1. V was clipped by 1 base and J by 7 bases; unmatched bases: 10. Germline CDR1 is SGHVS and CDR2 is FQNEAQ. The CDR3 has 16 amino acids. The CDR3 loop reads CASSLDYRGPFNTIYF. CDR3 DNA sequence: TGTGCCAGCAGCTTAGATTACAGGGGCCCTTTTAACACCATATATTTT.